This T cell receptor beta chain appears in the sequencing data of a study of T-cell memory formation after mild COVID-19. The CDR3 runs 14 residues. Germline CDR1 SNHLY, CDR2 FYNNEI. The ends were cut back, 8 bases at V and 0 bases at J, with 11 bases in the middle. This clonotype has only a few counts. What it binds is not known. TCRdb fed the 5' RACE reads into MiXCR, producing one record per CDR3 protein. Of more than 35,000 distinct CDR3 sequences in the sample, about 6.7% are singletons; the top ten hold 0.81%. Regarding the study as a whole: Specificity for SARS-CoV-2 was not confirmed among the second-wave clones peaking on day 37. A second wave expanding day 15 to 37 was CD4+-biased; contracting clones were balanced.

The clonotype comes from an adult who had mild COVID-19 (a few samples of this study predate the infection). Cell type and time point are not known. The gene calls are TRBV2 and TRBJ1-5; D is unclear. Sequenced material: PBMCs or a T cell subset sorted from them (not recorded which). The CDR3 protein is CASVRDSSNQPQHF. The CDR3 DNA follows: TGTGCCAGCGTAAGGGATTCTAGCAATCAGCCCCAGCATTTT.